The T cell receptor (beta chain) under discussion was sequenced for a study of shared clonotypes between healthy human individuals. General study results and limits: Sampling was confined to blood; repertoires within tissues likely differ. Genetic and exposure-history diversity was limited by the small donor number.

This CDR3 region has 13 residues. Germline V CDR1 and CDR2: SGHDN, FVKESK. Trimming took off 4 bases at V and 5 bases at J, with 9 bases between the two ends. In the naive CD8 group, cells lacked CD45RO and were positively selected for CCR7, so terminally differentiated effector memory CD45RA+ cells were left out. About this clone itself: Its cognate antigen is unknown.

Original analysis: Junction-only immunoSEQ data arrived without quality scores, meaning filtering differed. This table comes from immunoSEQ multiplex PCR, and its TCRdb copy is limited to in-frame clones, with some not included. V and J calls and clone size are those listed in that table; D and trimming were worked out from the DNA. There are some 2 million clones in the sample; just under 95% occur only once, and roughly 1% lies in the top ten. This clonotype was sampled from a man younger than 30 in good health. V usage is TRBV14 and J usage is TRBJ2-1; no definite D call. Material for sequencing was naive CD8+ T cells sorted from blood. The CDR3 bases are TGTGCCAGCAGCCTCGTTGGGAACAATGAGCAGTTCTTC. Protein product: CASSLVGNNEQFF.